Following are 2 T cell receptor beta chains from one sample sequenced in a study of control samples from healthy donors and cancer patients. TCRdb keeps only in-frame clones here, not all; method: immunoSEQ multiplex PCR. The sample records about 4,000 clones, 60% to 80% being singletons. Specimen: formalin-fixed, paraffin-embedded tissue. Every receptor here comes from a female donor with melanoma.

The rearrangement links TRBV11-2 to TRBJ2-7; 7 bases fit TRBD1. Germline CDR1 and CDR2: SGHAT and FQNNGV. The CDR3 is 16 residues long. The J segment lost 3 bases and the V segment lost 2 bases, leaving 10 bases of the junction unmatched. This chain's CDR3 is CASSLSLGGGHYEQYF. The CDR3 DNA follows: TGTGCCAGCAGCTTAAGTCTAGGGGGCGGACACTACGAGCAGTACTTC.

V and J are TRBV11-2 and TRBJ2-7; possibly TRBD2 for D (6 bases). Trimming pared 0 bases from V and 9 bases from J, leaving 18 bases between. This CDR3 is built from 15 residues. CDR1 is SGHAT and CDR2 is FQNNGV in the germline V gene. In DNA, the CDR3 is TGTGCCAGCAGCTTAGACCCGGGAGTTTTCCCTGGGCAGTACTTC. It encodes CASSLDPGVFPGQYF.